This entry is about one T cell receptor (beta chain). It lacks a known antigen. The sample holds no much larger clone one base away, and base qualities are not on file. The data derive from a study of T cell responses to AZD1222 COVID-19 vaccine (dated by TCRdb to the early 2020s). In the study overall: AZD1222 recipients with second doses at about 4 weeks or about 12 weeks were pooled, because spike-specific TCR depth and breadth did not differ between schedules. A total of about 250 trial participants underwent TCR sequencing, of whom about 210 had received two doses of AZD1222 and about 25 had received two doses of the MenACWY control vaccine. Trial participants were enrolled by age into subgroups of 18-55, 56-69 and 70-plus years, and approximately 150, 30 and 60 TCR-sequenced participants, respectively, were included in these subgroups. Results the study describes overall, beyond this receptor: No day 14 peak-response samples were available, so repertoires were characterized only after the peak T cell response. Vaccine-associated CD4 TCRs spanned the whole spike protein, with dominant responses in regions 160-218 and 743-854. Conclusions about previously exposed vaccinees were limited because only six AZD1222 recipients were SARS-CoV-2 seropositive at baseline. Participants were mostly white British and included more females than males, and it was suggested by the authors that clonal diversity may have been underestimated. In the small 56-69-year group, the increase in depth fell short of significance, most likely because of low power. Epitopes outside the regions mutated in the B.1.351 and B.1.1.7 variants were reportedly recognized by nearly half of the unique spike-specific TCRs. After two AZD1222 doses, spike-specific TCR breadth and depth were significantly higher than at day 0 and than in MenACWY recipients.

The CDR3 regions of human TCRbeta chains were analyzed by immunosequencing. On the authors' methods: TCRs in the repertoires were compared against a reference library of SARS-CoV-2-specific TCRs that had been generated with the MIRA antigen-specificity platform. Breadth was defined as the fraction of unique TCRs that were SARS-CoV-2-associated. Depth was defined as the fraction of total T cells that were SARS-CoV-2-associated. Each spike-specific TCR was assigned to its reactive spike region and to a CD4 or CD8 class using the MIRA data. Log10-transformed breadth and depth values were compared by one-way ANOVA with Sidak's multiple comparisons tests. TCRdb obtained this table from immuneACCESS and retained in-frame rearrangements with V and J assigned. These tables miss some clones; where compared with another copy, unresolved V genes account for less than half of the shortfall, and the remainder is unexplained. V and J calls and clone size are copied from that table; D and trimming were computed from the DNA. Here the sample has approximately 130,000 clones; over 90% occur a single time. About 0.86% of the sample is held by the ten biggest clonotypes.

Reading the label with the study, this specimen's time point is: baseline before first vaccination. Samples from vaccinated people were obtained from the UK trials COV001 and COV002, which included a single-blind randomized controlled phase 2/3 trial of AZD1222 (ChAdOx1 nCoV-19) in healthy adults. For TCRbeta chain sequencing, PBMC samples from trial participants were taken at day 0 and at day 28 after the second dose. Sequences KGHSH (CDR1) and LQKENI (CDR2) are obtained from the germline V gene. The V end loses 6 bases and the J end loses 7 bases, and a stretch of 13 bases separates them. The CDR3 has 14 amino acids, counting the end cysteine and phenylalanine. The sequence is cut down to CDR3 DNA, 42 bases in frame from base 1.

The sequence came from an adult in good health. Here the sequenced sample was peripheral blood, taken on day 0 of AZD1222 vaccination. This chain is built from TRBV18 and TRBJ1-6, and perhaps TRBD1 as D gene, on 5 matching bases. The sequenced DNA: TGTGCCAGCTCCCAAGGACGGGGGAATTCACCCCTCCACTTT. Its translation reads: CASSQGRGNSPLHF.